Listed below are T cell receptor beta chains from one sample, sequenced in a study of cytomegalovirus exposure and HLA in healthy donors. The repertoire was sequenced with immunoSEQ multiplex PCR; TCRdb's copy has only in-frame clones and lacks some. The sample records over 75,000 clones, 75% to 85% being singletons. The sequenced sample consisted of PBMCs. The receptor source for this set is a male donor in good health and CMV-seropositive. CDR3s include the opening cysteine and the closing phenylalanine or tryptophan. The order of the fields is CDR3 DNA, CDR3 protein, clone size, J gene, V gene, D gene. D genes are given only for firm matches. Part of the rows lack a size; the others show once, few, many or a class for expanded clones.

CDR3nt: TGTGCCTCCCAGACAGGGGGGAAGGCTAACTATGGCTACACCTTC
CDR3aa: CASQTGGKANYGYTF
abundance: .
j_gene: TRBJ1-2
v_gene: TRBV5-4
d_gene: TRBD1

CDR3nt: TGTGCCAGCAGCCCAGGACTGGTGAACACTGAAGCTTTCTTT
CDR3aa: CASSPGLVNTEAFF
abundance: .
j_gene: TRBJ1-1
v_gene: TRBV9
d_gene: .

CDR3nt: TGTGCCAGCAGGCCGGGACAGGCAACCTACAATGAGCAGTTCTTC
CDR3aa: CASRPGQATYNEQFF
abundance: .
j_gene: TRBJ2-1
v_gene: TRBV2
d_gene: TRBD1

CDR3nt: TGTGCCTGGGACCCTGGCAGGGCCCCAGATACGCAGTATTTT
CDR3aa: CAWDPGRAPDTQYF
abundance: .
j_gene: TRBJ2-3
v_gene: TRBV30
d_gene: .

CDR3nt: TGTGCCAGCCGTGGTTGGGGGCCAACGGAGCAGTACTTC
CDR3aa: CASRGWGPTEQYF
abundance: .
j_gene: TRBJ2-7
v_gene: TRBV6-5
d_gene: .

CDR3nt: TGTGCCAGCACGGACTGGGGGGGGCTTTATGATGAGCAGTTCTTC
CDR3aa: CASTDWGGLYDEQFF
abundance: .
j_gene: TRBJ2-1
v_gene: TRBV9
d_gene: .

CDR3nt: TGTGCCAGCAGACCAAAGGACAGGCTGGGGACTGAAGCTTTCTTT
CDR3aa: CASRPKDRLGTEAFF
abundance: few
j_gene: TRBJ1-1
v_gene: TRBV7-9
d_gene: TRBD1

CDR3nt: TGTGCCAGCAGGTTAACAGATACGCAGTATTTT
CDR3aa: CASRLTDTQYF
abundance: .
j_gene: TRBJ2-3
v_gene: TRBV6-5
d_gene: .

CDR3nt: TGTGCCAGCAGCTCTCCCCCCCAAGAGACCCAGTACTTC
CDR3aa: CASSSPPQETQYF
abundance: .
j_gene: TRBJ2-5
v_gene: TRBV7-3
d_gene: .

CDR3nt: TGCGCCAGCAGCTCCGGACTGACTGAAGCTTTCTTT
CDR3aa: CASSSGLTEAFF
abundance: .
j_gene: TRBJ1-1
v_gene: TRBV5-1
d_gene: .

CDR3nt: TGTGCCAGTAGTATAGGGGAGTTGCCCAACATTTTTAGGACTGAAGCTTTCTTT
CDR3aa: CASSIGELPNIFRTEAFF
abundance: .
j_gene: TRBJ1-1
v_gene: TRBV19
d_gene: .

CDR3nt: TGTGCCTGGAGTGTGGCGGGGGCGGTCGGCTATGGCTACACCTTC
CDR3aa: CAWSVAGAVGYGYTF
abundance: .
j_gene: TRBJ1-2
v_gene: TRBV30
d_gene: .

CDR3nt: TGTGCCAGTAGCCTCCGGGCCGTGGGGCAGGCTTTCTTT
CDR3aa: CASSLRAVGQAFF
abundance: once
j_gene: TRBJ1-1
v_gene: TRBV19
d_gene: .

CDR3nt: TGTGCCAGCAGCACTAGCGGAAAAGAGACCCAGTACTTC
CDR3aa: CASSTSGKETQYF
abundance: .
j_gene: TRBJ2-5
v_gene: TRBV14
d_gene: TRBD2

CDR3nt: TGTGCCAGTAGTATAGACAGCTACAATGAGCAGTTCTTC
CDR3aa: CASSIDSYNEQFF
abundance: .
j_gene: TRBJ2-1
v_gene: TRBV19
d_gene: .

CDR3nt: TGCGCCAGCAGCCAAGGAGGGACTAGCGGGGGCCATCGAACCTACGAGCAGTACTTC
CDR3aa: CASSQGGTSGGHRTYEQYF
abundance: .
j_gene: TRBJ2-7
v_gene: TRBV4-3
d_gene: TRBD2

CDR3nt: TGTGCCAGCAGCTTGCCCCTGACAGTTGAAGCTTTCTTT
CDR3aa: CASSLPLTVEAFF
abundance: few
j_gene: TRBJ1-1
v_gene: TRBV5-5
d_gene: .

CDR3nt: TGCGCCAGCAGCCTCCCGGACAGGGAGGTAACTGAAGCTTTCTTT
CDR3aa: CASSLPDREVTEAFF
abundance: .
j_gene: TRBJ1-1
v_gene: TRBV5-1
d_gene: TRBD1

CDR3nt: TGTGCCAGCAGCGACGGGAGGGGGCGCCTGACAGATACGCAGTATTTT
CDR3aa: CASSDGRGRLTDTQYF
abundance: .
j_gene: TRBJ2-3
v_gene: TRBV7-9
d_gene: .

CDR3nt: TGTGCCAGCAGCCTCTTGGGACAGGGTAGTAACGGGGAGCTGTTTTTT
CDR3aa: CASSLLGQGSNGELFF
abundance: .
j_gene: TRBJ2-2
v_gene: TRBV7-3
d_gene: TRBD1

CDR3nt: TGTGCCAGCAGCTCCCGGACAGGGGCCTATGGCTACACCTTC
CDR3aa: CASSSRTGAYGYTF
abundance: .
j_gene: TRBJ1-2
v_gene: TRBV7-9
d_gene: TRBD1

CDR3nt: TGTGCCAGCAGTGCCGGTTGGGGCTACACCTTC
CDR3aa: CASSAGWGYTF
abundance: .
j_gene: TRBJ1-2
v_gene: TRBV6-1
d_gene: .

CDR3nt: TGTGCCAGCAGTTACTCGACAGGGACTGGAAACACCATATATTTT
CDR3aa: CASSYSTGTGNTIYF
abundance: .
j_gene: TRBJ1-3
v_gene: TRBV6-5
d_gene: TRBD1

CDR3nt: TGTGCCAGCAGCTTAGGAGCGGGGGGGTCCTACGAGCAGTACTTC
CDR3aa: CASSLGAGGSYEQYF
abundance: .
j_gene: TRBJ2-7
v_gene: TRBV7-9
d_gene: TRBD2

CDR3nt: TGTGCCTGGAGTGCTAGCGGGGGGACAGATACGCAGTATTTT
CDR3aa: CAWSASGGTDTQYF
abundance: .
j_gene: TRBJ2-3
v_gene: TRBV30
d_gene: TRBD2

CDR3nt: TGTGCCAGCAGTTCCACACCCAGGGAGGACTATGGCTACACCTTC
CDR3aa: CASSSTPREDYGYTF
abundance: .
j_gene: TRBJ1-2
v_gene: TRBV6-5
d_gene: .

CDR3nt: TGTGCCACCAGTCTAACTAGCGGGGGGCGGGACACCGGGGAGCTGTTTTTT
CDR3aa: CATSLTSGGRDTGELFF
abundance: .
j_gene: TRBJ2-2
v_gene: TRBV15
d_gene: TRBD2

CDR3nt: TGTGCCAGCAGCACTATGGCGACTAGCGGGGGTATCGTCGGGGAGCTGTTTTTT
CDR3aa: CASSTMATSGGIVGELFF
abundance: .
j_gene: TRBJ2-2
v_gene: TRBV7-8
d_gene: TRBD2

CDR3nt: TGTGCCAGCAGCTTAGGACAGGGGAAGTATGAAAAACTGTTTTTT
CDR3aa: CASSLGQGKYEKLFF
abundance: .
j_gene: TRBJ1-4
v_gene: TRBV7-6
d_gene: TRBD1

CDR3nt: TGTGCCAGTAGACTTGGGACAGGGGTGAACACTGAAGCTTTCTTT
CDR3aa: CASRLGTGVNTEAFF
abundance: .
j_gene: TRBJ1-1
v_gene: TRBV19
d_gene: TRBD1

CDR3nt: TGTGCCAGCATCGACAGGGGGGGGAACACTGAAGCTTTCTTT
CDR3aa: CASIDRGGNTEAFF
abundance: once
j_gene: TRBJ1-1
v_gene: TRBV5-7
d_gene: TRBD1

CDR3nt: TGTGCCCGATCCTCCGGGCGGGGATACATGAACACTGAAGCTTTCTTT
CDR3aa: CARSSGRGYMNTEAFF
abundance: .
j_gene: TRBJ1-1
v_gene: TRBV30
d_gene: .

CDR3nt: TGTGCCTGGACCGATGGACTAGTCACCGGGGAGCTGTTTTTT
CDR3aa: CAWTDGLVTGELFF
abundance: once
j_gene: TRBJ2-2
v_gene: TRBV30
d_gene: TRBD2

CDR3nt: TGCGCCAGCAGCCAAGTGGGGAGAATTCAGTATTTT
CDR3aa: CASSQVGRIQYF
abundance: .
j_gene: TRBJ2-3
v_gene: TRBV4-1
d_gene: .

CDR3nt: TGCGCCAGCAGTGAGGTCCAGGGGGGCCCCCAAAACACTGAAGCTTTCTTT
CDR3aa: CASSEVQGGPQNTEAFF
abundance: .
j_gene: TRBJ1-1
v_gene: TRBV10-1
d_gene: TRBD1

CDR3nt: TGTGCCAGCAGCATCCACTCCTACGGAGCTTTCTTT
CDR3aa: CASSIHSYGAFF
abundance: few
j_gene: TRBJ1-1
v_gene: TRBV7-2
d_gene: .

CDR3nt: TGTGCCAGCAGTGAGAGGGACTACGAGCAGTACTTC
CDR3aa: CASSERDYEQYF
abundance: .
j_gene: TRBJ2-7
v_gene: TRBV2
d_gene: .

CDR3nt: TGTGCCAGCCCGAGAGGCACTGAAGCTTTCTTT
CDR3aa: CASPRGTEAFF
abundance: .
j_gene: TRBJ1-1
v_gene: TRBV6-4
d_gene: .

CDR3nt: TGTGCTAGTGGTTTGCCCCCTACGGGTAACACTGAAGCTTTCTTT
CDR3aa: CASGLPPTGNTEAFF
abundance: once
j_gene: TRBJ1-1
v_gene: TRBV12-5
d_gene: .

CDR3nt: TGTGCCAGCAGCAACTTACAGGAATCAAACTCCTACGAGCAGTACTTC
CDR3aa: CASSNLQESNSYEQYF
abundance: .
j_gene: TRBJ2-7
v_gene: TRBV21-1
d_gene: .

CDR3nt: TGCGCCAGCAGCAGACTAGCGGGGGACCCCTACAATGAGCAGTTCTTC
CDR3aa: CASSRLAGDPYNEQFF
abundance: .
j_gene: TRBJ2-1
v_gene: TRBV5-1
d_gene: TRBD2

CDR3nt: TGTGCCAGCAGCGTAGGATCTCGACTAGCGGGGCTGCATACGCAGTATTTT
CDR3aa: CASSVGSRLAGLHTQYF
abundance: .
j_gene: TRBJ2-3
v_gene: TRBV9
d_gene: TRBD2

CDR3nt: TGTGCCAGCAGCCCTGGGACGGGAGACGGGGCTACGCAGTATTTT
CDR3aa: CASSPGTGDGATQYF
abundance: .
j_gene: TRBJ2-3
v_gene: TRBV9
d_gene: .